This TCR beta chain was sequenced in a study of T cells in Graves' hyperthyroidism and ophthalmopathy. TCR beta CDR3 region amplification was performed from RNA transcripts. TCR CDR3 regions were first amplified by RT-PCR with HTBI primers. TCRdb reprocessed the multiplex PCR reads via MiXCR and lists one record per CDR3 protein. The data show about 360,000 distinct CDR3 sequences, roughly 14% seen once. Not enrolled were patients with uncontrolled infection, other autoimmune disease, pregnancy or lactation. The table lists this clonotype with a few counts. Germline V gene data show CDR1 as MNHNS and CDR2 as SASEGT. The CDR3 covers 16 residues. V shed 5 bases, J shed 4 bases, and the junction held 10 bases outside the gene matches.

Material: blood. The clonotype originates from a woman aged 18-35 years with Graves' hyperthyroidism that later progressed to Graves' ophthalmopathy. This rearrangement joins TRBV6-1 to TRBJ2-7; 11 nucleotides match TRBD2. The CDR3 loop reads CASSRGLAGGGYEQYF. In DNA, the CDR3 is TGTGCCAGCAGTCGCGGGCTAGCGGGAGGAGGGTACGAGCAGTACTTC.